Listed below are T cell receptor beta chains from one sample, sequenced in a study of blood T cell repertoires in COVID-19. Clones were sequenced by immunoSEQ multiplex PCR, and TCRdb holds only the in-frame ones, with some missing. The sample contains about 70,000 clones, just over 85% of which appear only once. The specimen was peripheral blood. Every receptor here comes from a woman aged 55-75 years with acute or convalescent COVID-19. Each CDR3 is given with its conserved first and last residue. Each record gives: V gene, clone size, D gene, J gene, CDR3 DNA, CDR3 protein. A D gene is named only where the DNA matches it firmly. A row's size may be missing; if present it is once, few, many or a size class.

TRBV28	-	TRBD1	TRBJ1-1	TGTGCCAGCAGCCCAGGGGGACAGGGGGACGCTGGGGGGTTTGAAGCTTTCTTT	CASSPGGQGDAGGFEAFF
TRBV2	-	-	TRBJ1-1	TGTGCCAGCCTTAGAATGAACACTGAAGCTTTCTTT	CASLRMNTEAFF
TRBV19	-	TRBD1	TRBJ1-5	TGTGCCAGTAGTATGTACAGGGGTGGCAATCAGCCCCAGCATTTT	CASSMYRGGNQPQHF
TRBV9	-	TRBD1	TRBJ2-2	TGTGCCAGCAGCGTAGAAGGGACAGACTTCACCGGGGAGCTGTTTTTT	CASSVEGTDFTGELFF
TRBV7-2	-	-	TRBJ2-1	TGTGCCAGCAGCTCATTCTCTAGCGAACGCTACAATGAGCAGTTCTTC	CASSSFSSERYNEQFF
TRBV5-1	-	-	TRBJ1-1	TGCGCCAGCAGCTTGGTGACATTTCAAACGAACACTGAAGCTTTCTTT	CASSLVTFQTNTEAFF
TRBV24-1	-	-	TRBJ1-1	TGTGCCACCAGGGACGCCCCCGGGGTGAACACTGAAGCTTTCTTT	CATRDAPGVNTEAFF
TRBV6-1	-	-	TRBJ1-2	TGTGCCAGCAGTGAAGTCGGAGGGAAGGATGGCTACACCTTC	CASSEVGGKDGYTF
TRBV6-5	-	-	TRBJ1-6	TGTGCCAGCAGTAGAACACAGGGTTGGAATTCACCCCTCCACTTT	CASSRTQGWNSPLHF
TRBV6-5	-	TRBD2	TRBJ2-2	TGTGCCAGCACAGAGAGCGGGAGCTTCGGGGAGCTGTTTTTT	CASTESGSFGELFF
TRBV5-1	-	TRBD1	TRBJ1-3	TGCGCCAGCAGCCCGGGGACAGACACTGGAAACACCATATATTTT	CASSPGTDTGNTIYF
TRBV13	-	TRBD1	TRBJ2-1	TGTGCCAGCAGCATCGCCCGGGACAGGGGCTACAATGAGCAGTTCTTC	CASSIARDRGYNEQFF
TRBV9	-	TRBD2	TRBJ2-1	TGTGCCAGCAGCGTAGCAGCGGGAGGCCGGATTGAGCAGTTCTTC	CASSVAAGGRIEQFF
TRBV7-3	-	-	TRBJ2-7	TGTGCCAGCAGCTTGGGGGCAGGGATTTCCTACGAGCAGTACTTC	CASSLGAGISYEQYF
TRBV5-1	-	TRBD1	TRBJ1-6	TGCGCCAGCAGCTTGGGGGACAGGCCAAACAATTCACCCCTCCACTTT	CASSLGDRPNNSPLHF
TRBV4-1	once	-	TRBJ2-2	TGCGCCAGCAGCCAAGATCGGTATTCGACAGCACCCGGGGAGCTGTTTTTT	CASSQDRYSTAPGELFF
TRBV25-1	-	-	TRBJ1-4	TGTGCCAGCAGTGAGGCAGGGAAAAGTAGTATTAATGAAAAACTGTTTTTT	CASSEAGKSSINEKLFF
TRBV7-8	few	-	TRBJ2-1	TGTGCCAGCAGCCCCCAAACCAGGGGCGATGAGCAGTTCTTC	CASSPQTRGDEQFF
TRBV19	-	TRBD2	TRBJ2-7	TGTGCCAGTAGTATAACTGGCGGGGGGCCCTCCGAGCAGTACTTC	CASSITGGGPSEQYF
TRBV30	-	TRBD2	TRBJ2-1	TGTGCCTGGAGTGGGGCGGGAGGTTATTACAATGAGCAGTTCTTC	CAWSGAGGYYNEQFF
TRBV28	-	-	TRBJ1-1	TGTGCCAGCAGTACCCACGGACGAGGGAATTCTAACACTGAAGCTTTCTTT	CASSTHGRGNSNTEAFF
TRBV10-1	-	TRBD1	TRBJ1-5	TGCGCCAGCAGTGGGAGGTGGATTACGATCTTGACAGGGAAAGGAGTTCAGCCCCAGCATTTT	CASSGRWITILTGKGVQPQHF
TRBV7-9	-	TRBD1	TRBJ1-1	TGTGCCAGCAGCCGAGGGACAGGGGCCGTTAACACTGAAGCTTTCTTT	CASSRGTGAVNTEAFF
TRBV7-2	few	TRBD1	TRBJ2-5	TGTGCCAGCAGCCCCCGAGCCCAGGGGGCAGGGGAGACCCAGTACTTC	CASSPRAQGAGETQYF
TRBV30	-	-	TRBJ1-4	TGTGCCTGGAGTGTATCAGGGATATCTAATGAAAAACTGTTTTTT	CAWSVSGISNEKLFF
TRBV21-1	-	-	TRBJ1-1	TGTGCCAGCAGCATAGACAAACAGGGCTGGCACACTGAAGCTTTCTTT	CASSIDKQGWHTEAFF
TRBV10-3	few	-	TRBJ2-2	TGTGCCATCAGTGAGGCGGCAACCGGGGAGCTGTTTTTT	CAISEAATGELFF
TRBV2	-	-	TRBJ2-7	TGTGCCAGCAGTGACAGGGTGGGGTACGAGCAGTACTTC	CASSDRVGYEQYF